These 25 T cell receptor beta chains originate from one sample sequenced in a study of blood T cells in healthy people across ages. Sample-barcoded 5' priming and a J-beta primer mix drove a second PCR of about 7 to 11 cycles. TCRdb re-analysed the 5' RACE reads in MiXCR, keeping a single row per CDR3 protein. The data show 1.5 million to 2 million distinct CDR3 sequences, 25% to 30% seen once. Sequencing input: blood. These receptors originate from a woman aged 25 to 39 in good health.

The chain uses TRBV2 and TRBJ1-6; no firm D call. Between the trimmed V and J ends, which lost 2 bases and 5 bases, there was a span of 10 bases. This CDR3 comprises 15 residues. Germline CDR1 is SNHLY and CDR2 is FYNNEI. DNA of the CDR3: TGTGCCAGCAGTGAACAGGAGACGAATAATTCACCCCTCCACTTT. Translation gives CASSEQETNNSPLHF.

This clonotype was recorded a few times. At one end the junction does not follow the germline gene, possibly because of a read error. The chain joins TRBV3-1 to TRBJ1-4, with no clear D. The CDR3 runs 11 residues. CDR1 LGHDT and CDR2 YNNKEL come from the germline V gene (reference sequence). CDR3 amino acids: CASSQEEKLFF. In DNA form, the CDR3 reads TGTGCCAGCAGTCAAGAAGAAAAACTGTTTTTT. Together with reference TRBV3-1 and TRBJ1-4, the CDR3 gives the full variable domain: DTAVSQTPKYLVTQMGNDKSIKCEQNLGHDTMYWYKQDSKKFLKIMFSYNNKELIINETVPNRFSPKSPDKAHLNLHINSLELGDSAVYFCASSQEEKLFFGSGTQLSVL.

Many counts were recorded for this clonotype. The V gene is TRBV20-1, the J gene TRBJ2-7; no clear D gene. CDR3 length: 13 residues. The V gene's germline CDR1 is DFQATT and CDR2 SNEGSKA (reference sequence). Trimming cost V 2 bases and J 0 bases, with 8 bases left between them. CDR3 sequence reads: CSARITTSYEQYF. For the CDR3, the DNA is TGCAGTGCTAGAATAACAACCTCCTACGAGCAGTACTTC.

This chain connects TRBV3-1 to TRBJ2-3, with TRBD1 identical over 11 bases. The germline V gene encodes CDR1 LGHDT and CDR2 YNNKEL (reference sequence). J lost 3 bases, V lost 3 bases, and 2 bases had no gene match. This CDR3 is 15 amino acids long. CDR3 sequence: CASSQDRGRTDTQYF. The CDR3 DNA reads as TGTGCCAGCAGCCAGGACAGGGGGCGGACAGATACGCAGTATTTT.

The CDR3 loop reads CASSLARGSWETQYF. CDR3 sequence (DNA): TGTGCCAGCAGCTTAGCGCGGGGTAGCTGGGAGACCCAGTACTTC. V is TRBV7-2 and J is TRBJ2-4; D is perhaps TRBD2 (6 bases). The end of the DNA aligns better with TRBJ2-5, so the J call may be wrong. CDR1 SGHTA and CDR2 FQGNSA come from the germline V gene. The CDR3 extends over 15 amino acids.

This clonotype came up many times. The V gene is TRBV24-1, the J gene TRBJ2-1; D may be TRBD2 (5 bases). This CDR3 has 14 residues. The ends were cut back, 9 bases at V and 7 bases at J, with 18 bases in the middle. Germline V CDR1 and CDR2: KGHDR, SFDVKD. The CDR3 sequence is CATLVRVLWNEQFF. CDR3 bases: TGTGCCACCTTAGTGAGGGTATTATGGAATGAGCAGTTCTTC.

This clonotype turned up a few times. CDR3 in amino acids: CASSYLAGANYNEQFF. For the CDR3, the DNA is TGTGCCAGCTCATATCTAGCGGGGGCGAATTACAATGAGCAGTTCTTC. The chain recombines TRBV18 with TRBJ2-1; 10 positions agree with TRBD2. The CDR3 sequence is 16 residues long. Germline assignment: CDR1 KGHSH and CDR2 LQKENI. Trimming took 5 bases from V and 4 from J; bases not matched to a gene: 8.

This clonotype has a handful of counts. V is TRBV6-2 or TRBV6-3 and J is TRBJ2-7; D is possibly TRBD1 or TRBD2 (5 bases each). The CDR3 has 15 residues. The germline V gene encodes CDR1 MNHEY and CDR2 SVGEGT. Trimming removed 6 bases at V and 3 bases at J, with 18 bases between. CDR3 bases: TGTGCCAGCAGCCCGGACCTGAGGGGCCTCTACGAGCAGTACTTC. Translated: CASSPDLRGLYEQYF.

The chain couples TRBV27 to TRBJ1-1; D ambiguous. Trimming pared 6 bases from V and 0 bases from J, leaving 11 bases between. Germline V lookup: CDR1 MNHEY, CDR2 SMNVEV (reference sequence). There are 14 residues in the CDR3. The CDR3 nucleotides read TGTGCCAGCAGGGCTTTCGGGTTGAACACTGAAGCTTTCTTT. This gives the protein CASRAFGLNTEAFF.

This clonotype was seen more than once but under ten times. The chain uses TRBV28 and TRBJ1-5; 7 bases agree with TRBD1. V lost 6 bases, J lost 2 bases, and 13 bases stayed unmatched. CDR3 length: 17 residues. Looked up from germline, CDR1 is MDHEN and CDR2 is SYDVKM. CDR3 in DNA: TGTGCCAGCAGCGCCGAGCAGGGGGAGTATGGCAATCAGCCCCAGCATTTT. Protein product: CASSAEQGEYGNQPQHF.

This clonotype was counted a single time. This sequence joins TRBV10-3 and TRBJ2-1; the D gene could be TRBD1 or TRBD2 (5 bases each). The V end lost 11 bases, the J end lost 5 bases, and 16 bases lay between the germline ends. CDR1 ENHRY and CDR2 SYGVKD come from the germline V gene. The CDR3 has 13 amino acids. The DNA for the CDR3 is TGTGCCCTGCGGGCCCAGGGAAACAATGAGCAGTTCTTC. Translation: CALRAQGNNEQFF.

This clonotype was observed a few times. J is TRBJ2-1 and V is TRBV6-5, with 7 nucleotides matching TRBD2. This CDR3 is 14 amino acids long. Looked up from germline, CDR1 is MNHEY and CDR2 is SVGAGI. With V trimmed by 6 bases and J by 6 bases, 8 bases remained unmatched. CDR3 DNA: TGTGCCAGCAGCCGTGGACTAGAAGTCAATGAGCAGTTCTTC. Protein product: CASSRGLEVNEQFF.

This clonotype was found a few times. This chain uses TRBV7-9 with TRBJ2-1, with no clear D. The CDR3 runs to 16 residues. Germline V gene sequence: CDR1 SEHNR, CDR2 FQNEAQ (reference sequence). V was cut by 5 bases and J by 1 base, with 15 bases left in between. Here the CDR3 reads CASSGGLAFSYNEQFF. As DNA, the CDR3 is TGTGCCAGCAGCGGCGGTTTAGCCTTTTCCTACAATGAGCAGTTCTTC.

This clonotype was seen only a few times. This chain connects TRBV20-1 to TRBJ2-1; TRBD1 aligns across 10 bases. The CDR3 is 16 residues long. Germline assignment: CDR1 DFQATT and CDR2 SNEGSKA (reference sequence). The trim removed 4 bases at V and 7 bases at J, leaving 13 bases unmatched. CDR3 coding DNA: TGCAGTGCTATCCCCCCGGGACAGGGGCCTTCGAATGAGCAGTTCTTC. It specifies CSAIPPGQGPSNEQFF.

The rearrangement joins TRBV12-3 or TRBV12-4 to TRBJ1-2; 10 bases fit TRBD1. The CDR3 length is 16 residues. Trimming took 5 bases from V and 5 from J; bases not matched to a gene: 11. This CDR3 reads CASSPTGGTGVYGYTF. CDR3 bases: TGTGCCAGCAGTCCGACCGGTGGGACAGGGGTGTATGGCTACACCTTC.

This clonotype has at least ten counts. The chain uses TRBV5-1 and TRBJ2-1; D might be TRBD1 (6 bases). Per the germline V gene, CDR1 is SGHRS and CDR2 is YFSETQ. This CDR3 contains 15 residues. The V end was cut by 4 bases, the J end by 5 bases, with 16 bases between. CDR3 nucleotide sequence: TGCGCCAGCAGCCGGTTAGGGGGACCAGACAATGAGCAGTTCTTC. Translation gives CASSRLGGPDNEQFF.

This clonotype has just a few counts. V gene TRBV18 combines with J gene TRBJ2-3; D assignment may be TRBD1 or TRBD2 (5 bases each). This CDR3 comprises 16 residues. Germline V gene data show CDR1 as KGHSH and CDR2 as LQKENI. Trimming took off 6 bases at V and 0 bases at J, with 16 bases between the two ends. The CDR3 sequence: CASSSEGPLSTDTQYF. As DNA, the CDR3 is TGTGCCAGCTCTTCTGAGGGGCCGCTAAGCACAGATACGCAGTATTTT.

The chain recombines TRBV30 with TRBJ2-7; D might be TRBD1 (8 bases). The V gene's germline CDR1 is GTSNPN and CDR2 SVGIG (reference sequence). The CDR3 runs 20 residues. V shed 0 bases and J shed 3 bases, with 30 bases lying between them. The CDR3 reads CAWSVGSTGGLNSRIYEQYF. CDR3 sequence (DNA): TGTGCCTGGAGTGTAGGTTCAACAGGGGGACTAAATTCTAGAATCTACGAGCAGTACTTC.

The rearrangement links TRBV6-6 to TRBJ2-1; D is uncertain. The last part of the DNA fits TRBJ2-7 better; the J call may be wrong. Germline V gives CDR1 MNHNY, CDR2 SVGAGI (reference sequence). The CDR3 totals 14 residues. The CDR3 DNA reads as TGTGCCACCCGGACGAGCAACTCCTACAATGAGCAGTACTTC. It encodes CATRTSNSYNEQYF.

This clonotype showed up many times. The chain has TRBV10-3 and TRBJ1-2, with D possibly matching TRBD1 (5 bases). There are 14 residues in the CDR3. Trimming took off 4 bases at V and 3 bases at J, with 12 bases between the two ends. CDR1 is ENHRY, CDR2 SYGVKD, per germline. CDR3 coding DNA: TGTGCCATCAGTGGTCAGGGAGGCGACTATGGCTACACCTTC. This sequence encodes CAISGQGGDYGYTF.

This clonotype was counted only a few times. The rearrangement joins TRBV3-1 to TRBJ2-1; 7 nucleotides line up with TRBD2. The length of the CDR3 is 15 residues. With 3 bases clipped from V and 4 bases from J, the junction kept 6 bases outside the gene matches. Looked up from germline, CDR1 is LGHDT and CDR2 is YNNKEL (reference sequence). In DNA, the CDR3 is TGTGCCAGCAGCCAGGCGGGAGTGGGGTACAATGAGCAGTTCTTC. Its protein is CASSQAGVGYNEQFF.

The V call is TRBV6-6, the J call TRBJ2-1; D is uncertain. The length of the CDR3 is 16 residues. Germline lookup yields CDR1 MNHNY and CDR2 SVGAGI (reference sequence). Trimming removed 0 bases at V and 2 bases at J, with 11 bases between. CDR3 in amino acids: CASSYSWEYAYNEQFF. The CDR3 DNA sequence: TGTGCCAGCAGTTACTCCTGGGAATATGCCTACAATGAGCAGTTCTTC.

This clonotype was picked up many times. The J gene is TRBJ2-5, the V gene TRBV29-1; D uncertain. Germline V CDR1 and CDR2: SQVTM, ANQGSEA. The length of the CDR3 is 12 residues. The ends were cut back, 4 bases at V and 5 bases at J, with 11 bases in the middle. CDR3 protein: CSVVVLRETQYF. The CDR3 coding sequence is TGCAGCGTTGTGGTACTTCGTGAGACCCAGTACTTC.

This clonotype occurred many times. The chain carries TRBV9 and TRBJ1-6; 7 bases line up with TRBD1. The junction had 3 bases not matched to a gene; V was cut back by 3 bases and J by 6 bases. The germline V gene encodes CDR1 SGDLS and CDR2 YYNGEE. The CDR3 consists of 14 residues. The DNA of the CDR3 is TGTGCCAGCAGCGACCGGGACAGTAATTCACCCCTCCACTTT. Translating it yields CASSDRDSNSPLHF.

Worth noting for this clonotype: A much larger clone sits a single nucleotide away, making a read error possible. This chain connects TRBV10-3 to TRBJ1-2, with unresolved D. Per germline, CDR1 ENHRY and CDR2 SYGVKD. The CDR3 extends over 15 amino acids. V was trimmed by 2 bases and J by 7 bases, leaving 17 bases between them. This CDR3 reads CAISEGAGNLCGYTF. In nucleotides, the CDR3 is TGTGCCATCAGTGAGGGTGCAGGAAACCTCTGTGGCTACACCTTC.